The 9 T cell receptor beta chains below were found in one sample sequenced in a study of blood T cell repertoires in COVID-19. The method was immunoSEQ multiplex PCR; TCRdb's version includes in-frame clones alone and lacks a portion of them. The profile shows some 94,000 clones, roughly 84% of them singletons. Sequenced material: peripheral blood. All receptors derive from a man in his 70s with active or convalescent COVID-19.

This rearrangement joins TRBV4-2 to TRBJ1-2; 9 nucleotides agree with TRBD1. The trim removed 2 bases at V and 7 bases at J, leaving 5 bases unmatched. This CDR3 has 14 residues. The germline gives CDR1 LGHNA, CDR2 YNFKEQ. The CDR3: CASSQRTGVGGYTF. CDR3 DNA: TGTGCCAGCAGCCAAAGGACAGGGGTCGGTGGCTACACCTTC.

The gene calls are TRBV6-4 and TRBJ2-2; 13 nucleotides match TRBD2. The CDR3 consists of 16 residues. Losses at the gene ends were 3 bases for V and 5 bases for J; bases not matched to a gene: 3. CDR1 MRHNA and CDR2 SNTAGT come from the germline V gene. The CDR3 nucleotides read TGTGCCAGCAGTGAGGGACTAGCGGGATCAACCGGGGAGCTGTTTTTT. Amino acids: CASSEGLAGSTGELFF.

The CDR3 DNA reads TGCGCCAGCAGTCAATCCCCAGGGGGCTGGAGGTATGGCTACACCTTC. Translation: CASSQSPGGWRYGYTF. The chain joins TRBV23-1 to TRBJ1-2; TRBD1 aligns across 8 bases. TRBV23-1 is labeled an ORF, and its function is uncertain. J lost 5 bases, V lost 0 bases, and 8 bases had no gene match. The CDR3 spans 16 residues.

The chain uses TRBV2 and TRBJ1-2; D gene ambiguous. There are 18 residues in the CDR3. Germline CDR1 reads SNHLY; CDR2 reads FYNNEI. V lost 5 bases to trimming and J lost 6 bases, with 28 bases between them. CDR3 loop: CASSNSETSKGLKNGYTF. The CDR3 nucleotides read TGTGCCAGCAGTAACTCGGAGACTTCGAAAGGCTTAAAGAATGGCTACACCTTC.

The chain links TRBV9 to TRBJ1-3; D ambiguous. CDR3 length: 13 amino acids. The V end lost 6 bases, the J end lost 0 bases, and 7 bases lay between the germline ends. The V gene's germline CDR1 is SGDLS and CDR2 YYNGEE. DNA for the CDR3: TGTGCCAGCAAATCGGTCTCTGGAAACACCATATATTTT. It encodes CASKSVSGNTIYF.

This chain connects TRBV3-1 (or the pseudogene TRBV3-2) to TRBJ2-5; no reliable D call. Trimming took off 2 bases at V and 3 bases at J, with 7 bases between the two ends. Per the germline V gene, CDR1 is LGHDT and CDR2 is YNNKEL (reference sequence). The CDR3 length is 13 residues. The DNA of the CDR3 is TGTGCCAGCAGCCAATTTGCGGAAGAGACCCAGTACTTC. Translating it yields CASSQFAEETQYF.

This chain uses TRBV4-2 with TRBJ1-1; TRBD1 is a possible D gene (6 bases). From germline, CDR1 is LGHNA and CDR2 YNFKEQ. Deletions cut 1 base from V and 3 bases from J, with 12 bases between. This CDR3 comprises 15 residues. The DNA for the CDR3 is TGTGCCAGCAGCCAAGTGATCAGGGGCTACACTGAAGCTTTCTTT. Translated: CASSQVIRGYTEAFF.

This chain links TRBV5-5 with TRBJ1-1; the match to TRBD1 covers 7 bases. Per the germline V gene, CDR1 is SGHKS and CDR2 is YYEKEE (reference sequence). The J segment lost 0 bases and the V segment lost 6 bases, leaving 8 bases of the junction unmatched. This CDR3 spans 15 amino acids. As DNA, the CDR3 is TGTGCCAGCAACTCAGGGGGAAGTGTGAACACTGAAGCTTTCTTT. Protein: CASNSGGSVNTEAFF. The variable domain in full, completed from reference TRBV5-5 and TRBJ1-1, reads DAGVTQSPTHLIKTRGQQVTLRCSPISGHKSVSWYQQVLGQGPQFIFQYYEKEERGRGNFPDRFSARQFPNYSSELNVNALLLGDSALYLCASNSGGSVNTEAFFGQGTRLTVV.

The gene calls are TRBV2 and TRBJ1-1, with TRBD1 matching 10 bases. The CDR3 is 15 amino acids. V lost 6 bases to trimming and J lost 3 bases; unmatched junction nucleotides: 7. Germline loops: CDR1 SNHLY, CDR2 FYNNEI. Written as DNA, the CDR3 is TGTGCCAGCAGGGCGACAGGGGGCGAGTACACTGAAGCTTTCTTT. This codes for CASRATGGEYTEAFF.